This entry concerns a single T cell receptor beta chain. Its target is unknown. Treatment given: approximately nine-day PBMC culture with coronavirus spike peptide pools or control peptides (ViraFEST assay). Cultured CD4+ T-cell DNA underwent Oncomine TCR Beta short-read sequencing. TCRdb re-called the PCR reads with MiXCR, one entry per CDR3 protein. The data show some 8,000 distinct CDR3 sequences, roughly 60% seen once. This record comes from a study of vaccination and CD4 T cells after COVID-19. Turning to the study itself: The convalescents included six males and four females, and among them two were Hispanic while seven were Caucasian. As their vaccination, participants received two doses of either BNT162b2 or mRNA-1273 vaccine. General observations from the study: Vaccine-specific clones in convalescent patients were spike mono-reactive in 304 of 307 cases. SARS-CoV-2-reactive clonotype medians increased from around 20 to 38, not significantly.

CDR1 and CDR2 (germline): LNHDA, SQIVND (reference sequence). The length of the CDR3 is 15 residues. V shed 6 bases, J shed 6 bases, and the junction held 10 bases outside the gene matches. The genes are TRBV19 and TRBJ2-3; 9 nucleotides align to TRBD1. This TCR derives from a human donor who had recovered from COVID-19. The sequenced material came from CD4+ T cells from blood, cultured in vitro. CDR3 sequence (DNA): TGTGCCAGTAGCCGCCCGGACAGGGGAATGGATACGCAGTATTTT. This sequence encodes CASSRPDRGMDTQYF.